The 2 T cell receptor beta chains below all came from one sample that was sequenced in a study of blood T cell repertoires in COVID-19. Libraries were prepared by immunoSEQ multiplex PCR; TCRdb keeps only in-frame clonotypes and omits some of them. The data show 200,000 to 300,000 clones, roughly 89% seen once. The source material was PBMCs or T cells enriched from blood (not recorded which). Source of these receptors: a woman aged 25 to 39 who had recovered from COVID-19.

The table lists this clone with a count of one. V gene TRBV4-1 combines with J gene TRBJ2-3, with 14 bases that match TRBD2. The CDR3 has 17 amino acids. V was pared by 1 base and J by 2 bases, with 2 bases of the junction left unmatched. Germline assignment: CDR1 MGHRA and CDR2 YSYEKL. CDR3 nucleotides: TGCGCCAGCAGCCAAGGACTAGCGGGAGGGTCCACAGATACGCAGTATTTT. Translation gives CASSQGLAGGSTDTQYF.

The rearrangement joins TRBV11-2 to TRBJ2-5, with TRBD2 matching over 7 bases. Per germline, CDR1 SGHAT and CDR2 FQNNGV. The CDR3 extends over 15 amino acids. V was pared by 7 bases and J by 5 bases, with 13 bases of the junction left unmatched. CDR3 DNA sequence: TGTGCCAGCACCTCCGCGGGGGTGCGTCCGGAGACCCAGTACTTC. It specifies CASTSAGVRPETQYF.